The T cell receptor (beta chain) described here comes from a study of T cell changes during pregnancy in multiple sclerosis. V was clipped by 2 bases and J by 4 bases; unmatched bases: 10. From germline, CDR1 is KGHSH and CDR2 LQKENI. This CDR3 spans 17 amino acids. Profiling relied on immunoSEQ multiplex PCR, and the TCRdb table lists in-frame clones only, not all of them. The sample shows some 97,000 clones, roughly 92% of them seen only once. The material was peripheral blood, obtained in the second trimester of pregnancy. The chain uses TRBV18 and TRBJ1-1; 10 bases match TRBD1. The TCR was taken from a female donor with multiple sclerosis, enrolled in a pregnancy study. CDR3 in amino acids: CASSPRQGALPGTEAFF. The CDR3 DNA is TGTGCCAGCTCACCAAGACAGGGGGCGCTTCCCGGCACTGAAGCTTTCTTT.